This passage covers 21 T cell receptor beta chains from one sample sequenced in a study of Ad26.COV2.S vaccination and SARS-CoV-2 variants. Treatment indicated: around 19 received Ad26.COV2.S at low or high dose, single or two shots; 5 received placebo; per-sample allocation not given. On day 63 after the first injection, vaccine and placebo recipients gave samples. Only in-frame clones appear in the TCRdb table, and some are missing; sequencing was by immunoSEQ multiplex PCR. The sample lists 350,000 to 500,000 clones, less than 95% seen once, with about 4.1% in the top ten. The source was peripheral blood, collected in a trial of Ad26.COV2.S vaccine versus placebo. Every receptor here comes from a person aged 18 to 59 who received the Ad26.COV2.S COVID-19 vaccine or a placebo.

The genes are TRBV28 and TRBJ2-1; no reliable D call. In germline, CDR1 is MDHEN, CDR2 SYDVKM. V lost 5 bases, J lost 2 bases, and 13 bases lay in between. CDR3 size: 15 residues. The CDR3 sequence: CASSQPLDPYNEQFF. In nucleotides, the CDR3 is TGTGCCAGCAGTCAACCCCTTGACCCCTACAATGAGCAGTTCTTC.

The chain is built from TRBV19 and TRBJ2-2; D might be TRBD2 (6 bases). Germline V gives CDR1 LNHDA, CDR2 SQIVND (reference sequence). V was trimmed by 9 bases and J by 5 bases, leaving 16 bases between them. CDR3 length: 14 amino acids. CDR3 protein: CASLHWGDTGELFF. The CDR3 DNA is TGTGCCAGCCTCCACTGGGGGGATACCGGGGAGCTGTTTTTT.

The chain recombines TRBV28 with TRBJ1-6, with D perhaps matching TRBD1 (5 bases). Germline values: CDR1 MDHEN, CDR2 SYDVKM. CDR3 length equals 14 residues. V was clipped by 5 bases and J by 9 bases, with 14 bases between them. The CDR3 spells CASSGGTLGSPLHF. The CDR3 bases are TGTGCCAGCAGTGGGGGGACTTTGGGTTCACCCCTCCACTTT. Using reference TRBV28 and TRBJ1-6 for the parts outside the CDR3, the full variable domain is DVKVTQSSRYLVKRTGEKVFLECVQDMDHENMFWYRQDPGLGLRLIYFSYDVKMKEKGDIPEGYSVSREKKERFSLILESASTNQTSMYLCASSGGTLGSPLHFGNGTRLTVT.

The gene calls are TRBV5-4 and TRBJ1-1; no clear D gene. Germline-derived CDR1 and CDR2 are SGHNT and YYREEE (reference sequence). V shed 0 bases and J shed 5 bases, with 11 bases lying between them. CDR3 length: 14 residues. This chain's CDR3 is CASSLGASPTEAFF. The CDR3 nucleotides are TGTGCCAGCAGCTTGGGGGCCAGCCCTACTGAAGCTTTCTTT.

The DNA of the CDR3 is TGTGCCAGCAGCTCGAGCCGGGCTAGCGGGAGTTACGAGCAGTACTTC. This gives the protein CASSSSRASGSYEQYF. This chain joins TRBV11-2 and TRBJ2-7, with 10 bases that match TRBD2. The CDR3 is 16 amino acids. Trimming at V came to 4 bases and at J to 4 bases, leaving 10 bases not matched to a gene. Germline V gene data show CDR1 as SGHAT and CDR2 as FQNNGV.

J is TRBJ2-3 and V is TRBV7-2, with 8 bases identical to TRBD2. The CDR3 totals 15 residues. Germline assignment: CDR1 SGHTA and CDR2 FQGNSA. J gave up 4 bases and V 5 bases, and 8 bases lay outside the gene matches. CDR3 nucleotide sequence: TGTGCCAGCAGCGGGAGGGAGCGGGGGCCAGATACGCAGTATTTT. Translation gives CASSGRERGPDTQYF.

This chain connects TRBV9 to TRBJ2-5, with a tentative D call TRBD2 (5 bases). This CDR3 has 14 residues. CDR1 SGDLS and CDR2 YYNGEE come from the germline V gene. The ends were cut back, 4 bases at V and 5 bases at J, with 15 bases in the middle. Written as DNA, the CDR3 is TGTGCCAGCAGCCCCTGGACTGGGGAGGAGACCCAGTACTTC. Residues: CASSPWTGEETQYF.

This clone showed up just once. The chain combines TRBV19 with TRBJ2-2; D is perhaps TRBD2 (5 bases). Germline loops: CDR1 LNHDA, CDR2 SQIVND (reference sequence). V was clipped by 3 bases and J by 0 bases, with 14 bases between them. This CDR3 has 17 amino acids. CDR3 nucleotides: TGTGCCAGTAGTATCTTTAAGGACTTCGCGAACACCGGGGAGCTGTTTTTT. Translation gives CASSIFKDFANTGELFF.

This chain uses TRBV28 with TRBJ2-7; 9 bases fit TRBD1. The CDR3 runs to 15 residues. With V trimmed by 2 bases and J by 3 bases, 5 bases remained unmatched. From germline, CDR1 is MDHEN and CDR2 SYDVKM. In DNA form, the CDR3 reads TGTGCCAGCAGTTTACCGGGACAGGGTCTCTACGAGCAGTACTTC. Amino acids: CASSLPGQGLYEQYF. Supplemented by reference TRBV28 and TRBJ2-7, the full variable domain reads DVKVTQSSRYLVKRTGEKVFLECVQDMDHENMFWYRQDPGLGLRLIYFSYDVKMKEKGDIPEGYSVSREKKERFSLILESASTNQTSMYLCASSLPGQGLYEQYFGPGTRLTVT.

V and J are TRBV24-1 and TRBJ1-5; TRBD1 matches at 8 bases. J lost 5 bases, V lost 2 bases, and 7 bases had no gene match. The V gene's germline CDR1 is KGHDR and CDR2 SFDVKD. This CDR3 region has 16 residues. The CDR3 spells CATSDYRGRWDQPQHF. In DNA, the CDR3 is TGTGCCACCAGTGATTACAGGGGGAGGTGGGATCAGCCCCAGCATTTT.

This clone was seen more than once but under ten times. The chain has TRBV6-2 or TRBV6-3 and TRBJ1-4, with D perhaps matching TRBD1 (5 bases). The CDR3 loop spans 15 amino acids. Trimming left V 5 bases short and J 0 bases short, with 10 bases between. CDR1 MNHEY and CDR2 SVGEGT come from the germline V gene. CDR3 sequence: CASSDRRATNEKLFF. The CDR3 DNA sequence: TGTGCCAGCAGTGACAGACGAGCAACTAATGAAAAACTGTTTTTT.

J is TRBJ2-7 and V is TRBV18, with 9 bases lining up with TRBD2. V lost 1 base and J lost 0; bases outside the gene matches: 10. Per the germline V gene, CDR1 is KGHSH and CDR2 is LQKENI. The CDR3 covers 18 residues. Written as DNA, the CDR3 is TGTGCCAGCTCACCACGGGCCGGCGCGGGAGGGCGCTCCTACGAGCAGTACTTC. Its translation is CASSPRAGAGGRSYEQYF.

The rearrangement uses TRBV18 and TRBJ2-3; no clear D. V lost 6 bases and J 0 bases, leaving 7 bases between the germline ends. Germline-derived CDR1 and CDR2 are KGHSH and LQKENI. The CDR3 extends over 13 amino acids. This CDR3 reads CASSLTSTDTQYF. The CDR3 DNA reads TGTGCCAGCTCCCTTACTAGCACAGATACGCAGTATTTT.

The gene calls are TRBV3-1 (or the pseudogene TRBV3-2) and TRBJ1-6, with unresolved D. Trimming stripped 1 base from V and 6 bases from J, with 4 bases between. The CDR3 has 13 amino acids. In germline, CDR1 is LGHDT, CDR2 YNNKEL (reference sequence). CDR3 loop: CASSQGINSPLHF. The CDR3 nucleotides read TGTGCCAGCAGCCAAGGTATTAATTCACCCCTCCACTTT.

The rearrangement links TRBV3-1 (or the pseudogene TRBV3-2) to TRBJ2-7, with 11 bases lining up with TRBD2. Germline V lookup: CDR1 LGHDT, CDR2 YNNKEL (reference sequence). V lost 4 bases to trimming and J lost 3 bases; unmatched junction nucleotides: 8. The CDR3 extends over 16 amino acids. CDR3 sequence reads: CASSPRTSGLHYEQYF. DNA for the CDR3: TGTGCCAGCAGCCCACGGACTAGCGGGCTTCACTACGAGCAGTACTTC.

The chain is built from TRBV19 and TRBJ2-7, with 11 bases aligning to TRBD1. Germline V gene sequence: CDR1 LNHDA, CDR2 SQIVND (reference sequence). Unmatched junction bases numbered 4, after V lost 7 bases and J lost 2 bases. CDR3 length: 14 amino acids. CDR3 nucleotides: TGTGCCAGTACCCGGGACAGGGGGACCTACGAGCAGTACTTC. Translated, it gives CASTRDRGTYEQYF. Full variable domain (outside the CDR3, taken from reference TRBV19 and TRBJ2-7): DGGITQSPKYLFRKEGQNVTLSCEQNLNHDAMYWYRQDPGQGLRLIYYSQIVNDFQKGDIAEGYSVSREKKESFPLTVTSAQKNPTAFYLCASTRDRGTYEQYFGPGTRLTVT.

On this clone itself: The sample contains more than one DNA sequence encoding this CDR3. V and J are TRBV11-2 and TRBJ2-2; D remains unclear. Germline loops: CDR1 SGHAT, CDR2 FQNNGV. Trimming pared 1 base from V and 6 bases from J, leaving 3 bases between. CDR3 length equals 12 residues. The DNA of the CDR3 is TGTGCCAGCAGCTTAGGTCCCGGGGAGCTGTTTTTT. This sequence encodes CASSLGPGELFF.

This chain uses TRBV27 with TRBJ2-7, with 10 bases aligning to TRBD2. The CDR3 has 14 residues. V shed 2 bases, J shed 3 bases, and the junction held 1 base outside the gene matches. Germline loops: CDR1 MNHEY, CDR2 SMNVEV (reference sequence). The CDR3 DNA sequence: TGTGCCAGCAGTTTAAGGACTAGCGGCTACGAGCAGTACTTC. Residues: CASSLRTSGYEQYF.

The chain couples TRBV14 to TRBJ2-1, with 14 bases lining up with TRBD2. The germline CDR1 and CDR2 sequences are SGHDN and FVKESK. V was pared by 3 bases and J by 3 bases, with 4 bases of the junction left unmatched. The CDR3 covers 17 residues. CDR3 nucleotides: TGTGCCAGCAGCCAGGGACTAGCGGGAGACCTCTACAATGAGCAGTTCTTC. Protein sequence: CASSQGLAGDLYNEQFF.

The V and J genes are TRBV7-2 and TRBJ1-1; unclear D gene. CDR1 and CDR2 from the germline V gene are SGHTA and FQGNSA. V lost 5 bases and J lost 0, with 7 bases in between. This CDR3 is built from 13 residues. DNA of the CDR3: TGTGCCAGCAGCCTACAGATGAACACTGAAGCTTTCTTT. This gives the protein CASSLQMNTEAFF.

The chain carries TRBV7-2 and TRBJ2-1; D is tentatively TRBD1 or TRBD2 (5 bases each). Trimming removed 4 bases at V and 6 bases at J, with 16 bases between. The CDR3 runs to 15 residues. In germline, CDR1 is SGHTA, CDR2 FQGNSA. CDR3 in DNA: TGTGCCAGCAGCTGGGGGATTCTTGAGGGCAATGAGCAGTTCTTC. The encoded protein is CASSWGILEGNEQFF.